The 21 T cell receptor beta chains below were found in one sample sequenced in a study of Ad26.COV2.S vaccination and SARS-CoV-2 variants. Assay used: immunoSEQ multiplex PCR; TCRdb lists only in-frame clones, some missing. The data hold hundreds of thousands of clones, with roughly 94% observed a single time. The source material was peripheral blood, sampled after recovery from COVID-19. These receptors were taken from a human donor who had recovered from COVID-19.

V gene TRBV7-8 combines with J gene TRBJ1-5; D might be TRBD1 (5 bases). The CDR3 spans 15 residues. The germline V gene encodes CDR1 SGHVS and CDR2 FQNEAQ. V was shortened by 2 bases and J by 2 bases, with 10 bases between the two germline ends. The CDR3 sequence: CASSLNRGGNQPQHF. The DNA for the CDR3 is TGTGCCAGCAGCTTAAATCGGGGGGGCAATCAGCCCCAGCATTTT. The whole variable domain, filled in from reference TRBV7-8 and TRBJ1-5, reads GAGVSQSPRYKVAKRGQDVALRCDPISGHVSLFWYQQALGQGPEFLTYFQNEAQLDKSGLPSDRFFAERPEGSVSTLKIQRTQQEDSAVYLCASSLNRGGNQPQHFGDGTRLSIL.

J is TRBJ2-1 and V is TRBV9, with TRBD1 matching 10 bases. This CDR3 has 17 residues. Per the germline V gene, CDR1 is SGDLS and CDR2 is YYNGEE. The V segment lost 3 bases and the J segment 2 bases; nucleotides outside the gene matches: 8. Here the CDR3 DNA reads TGTGCCAGCAGCGGGACAGGGGGTTCGAAAACCTACAATGAGCAGTTCTTC. Translated, it gives CASSGTGGSKTYNEQFF.

This clone appeared once. This chain joins TRBV6-1 and TRBJ1-2; 9 nucleotides agree with TRBD1. The CDR3 runs 13 residues. Germline CDR1 is MNHNS and CDR2 is SASEGT. V dropped 2 bases and J dropped 7; count of bases not matched to a gene: 2. CDR3 DNA: TGTGCCAGCAGTGAATGGGACAGGGCTGGCTACACCTTC. This translates into CASSEWDRAGYTF.

V and J are TRBV4-1 and TRBJ2-5; 9 bases line up with TRBD1. The CDR3 covers 16 residues. Looked up from germline, CDR1 is MGHRA and CDR2 is YSYEKL. Trimming took 1 base from V and 5 from J; bases not matched to a gene: 8. Written as DNA, the CDR3 is TGCGCCAGCAGCCAAGGGGGGACAGGGAGGAGGGAGACCCAGTACTTC. Translation gives CASSQGGTGRRETQYF.

This chain uses TRBV7-9 with TRBJ1-5, with 7 bases that match TRBD1. CDR1 and CDR2 (germline): SEHNR, FQNEAQ (reference sequence). Germline trimming cut 0 bases from V and 0 bases from J; bases unmatched to any gene: 5. The CDR3 contains 17 residues. CDR3 in amino acids: CASSLARDSNSNQPQHF. CDR3 DNA: TGTGCCAGCAGCTTAGCAAGGGACAGCAATAGCAATCAGCCCCAGCATTTT. Full variable domain (outside the CDR3, taken from reference TRBV7-9 and TRBJ1-5): DTGVSQNPRHKITKRGQNVTFRCDPISEHNRLYWYRQTLGQGPEFLTYFQNEAQLEKSRLLSDRFSAERPKGSFSTLEIQRTEQGDSAMYLCASSLARDSNSNQPQHFGDGTRLSIL.

This clone appeared a single time. CDR3 protein: CASSERGGFGNQPQHF. CDR3 nucleotide sequence: TGTGCCAGCAGTGAACGAGGCGGGTTCGGCAATCAGCCCCAGCATTTT. The chain couples TRBV6-1 to TRBJ1-5, with unresolved D. The CDR3 runs to 16 residues. V was shortened by 2 bases and J by 2 bases, with 13 bases between the two germline ends. Germline CDR1 and CDR2: MNHNS and SASEGT.

The chain carries TRBV6-6 and TRBJ1-1, with D uncertain. Germline CDR1 and CDR2: MNHNY and SVGAGI (reference sequence). Trimming shortened V by 0 bases and J by 10 bases, and 9 bases separated the two germline ends. The CDR3 loop spans 12 amino acids. The CDR3 DNA reads as TGTGCCAGCAGTTACTCCCCCGGTGGAGCTTTCTTT. This encodes CASSYSPGGAFF.

The genes are TRBV6-5 and TRBJ2-5, with 8 bases fitting TRBD1. Germline V gives CDR1 MNHEY, CDR2 SVGAGI. The CDR3 spans 13 residues. The V segment lost 7 bases and the J segment 5 bases; nucleotides outside the gene matches: 6. The CDR3 nucleotides read TGTGCCAGCACCTCGACAGGGGACGAGACCCAGTACTTC. This codes for CASTSTGDETQYF.

The V and J genes are TRBV10-1 and TRBJ2-1; a weak D match, TRBD2 (6 bases). Germline V lookup: CDR1 WNHNN, CDR2 SYGVQD (reference sequence). Trimming cost V 11 bases and J 6 bases, with 14 bases left between them. The CDR3 consists of 12 residues. DNA of the CDR3: TGCGCCGGTAGGAGGGTAGGCAATGAGCAGTTCTTC. It codes for CAGRRVGNEQFF.

V and J are TRBV24-1 and TRBJ2-1; 10 bases fit TRBD1. The CDR3 runs 15 residues. From germline, CDR1 is KGHDR and CDR2 SFDVKD. The junction had 6 bases not matched to a gene; V was cut back by 5 bases and J by 6 bases. CDR3 sequence (DNA): TGTGCCACCAGTGCTCCGGGACAGGGGTCCAATGAGCAGTTCTTC. The encoded protein is CATSAPGQGSNEQFF.

This clone was seen once. This chain links TRBV11-3 with TRBJ2-2; the D is unclear. This CDR3 has 14 amino acids. Germline V CDR1 and CDR2: SGHNT, YENEEA. With 3 bases removed from V and 7 bases from J, the gap between germline ends came to 12 bases. The CDR3: CASSFKGSGGELFF. The CDR3 coding sequence is TGTGCCAGCAGCTTTAAGGGTTCGGGCGGGGAGCTGTTTTTT. Looking up the rest from reference TRBV11-3 and TRBJ2-2 gives the full variable domain: EAGVVQSPRYKIIEKKQPVAFWCNPISGHNTLYWYLQNLGQGPELLIRYENEEAVDDSQLPKDRFSAERLKGVDSTLKIQPAELGDSAVYLCASSFKGSGGELFFGEGSRLTVL.

J is TRBJ1-2 and V is TRBV6-5; D is possibly TRBD1 (5 bases). This CDR3 has 14 residues. The V gene's germline CDR1 is MNHEY and CDR2 SVGAGI. The V end was cut by 6 bases, the J end by 5 bases, with 16 bases between. The CDR3 here is CASRYLGGDYGYTF. The CDR3 region has the DNA TGTGCCAGCAGGTACCTCGGAGGGGATTATGGCTACACCTTC.

The chain recombines TRBV7-9 with TRBJ1-1; 7 bases agree with TRBD1. Germline V gives CDR1 SEHNR, CDR2 FQNEAQ (reference sequence). The CDR3 runs 14 residues. After removal of 5 bases from V and 1 base from J, the junction contained 4 bases not matched to a gene. CDR3 sequence: CASSKGAENTEAFF. The CDR3 DNA follows: TGTGCCAGCAGCAAGGGGGCGGAGAACACTGAAGCTTTCTTT.

The chain combines TRBV2 with TRBJ2-3; 9 bases are a match to TRBD2. V shed 1 base and J 6 bases; nucleotides not matched to a gene: 8. The CDR3 contains 16 residues. Germline V gene data show CDR1 as SNHLY and CDR2 as FYNNEI. CDR3: CASSEVGSGGVDTQYF. In DNA form, the CDR3 reads TGTGCCAGCAGTGAAGTAGGTAGCGGGGGTGTCGATACGCAGTATTTT.

V is TRBV6-5 and J is TRBJ1-2; possible D gene TRBD1, 5 bases. The CDR3 totals 15 residues. Germline CDR1 MNHEY, CDR2 SVGAGI. The V end was cut by 5 bases, the J end by 7 bases, with 20 bases between. DNA for the CDR3: TGTGCCAGCAGTCCCCTAAGTTCCGGGGCCGGTGGCTACACCTTC. Translation gives CASSPLSSGAGGYTF.

The chain joins TRBV7-8 to TRBJ2-7; 8 positions match TRBD1. V lost 4 bases to trimming and J lost 1 base; unmatched junction nucleotides: 6. The germline CDR1 and CDR2 sequences are SGHVS and FQNEAQ. The CDR3 has 15 amino acids. CDR3 nucleotides: TGTGCCAGCAGCTCCCCGGGACAGGTTTCCTACGAGCAGTACTTC. This gives the protein CASSSPGQVSYEQYF.

In DNA form, the CDR3 reads TGCGCCAGCAGCCCTATCGGACTAGCGGGGGGTGGGGCCAAAAACATTCAGTACTTC. Its protein is CASSPIGLAGGGAKNIQYF. The chain employs TRBV5-1 and TRBJ2-4; 14 bases agree with TRBD2. Losses at the gene ends were 4 bases for V and 1 base for J; bases not matched to a gene: 10. There are 19 residues in the CDR3. Looked up from germline, CDR1 is SGHRS and CDR2 is YFSETQ.

The chain carries TRBV18 and TRBJ2-1; D may be TRBD2 (6 bases). Germline V gene data show CDR1 as KGHSH and CDR2 as LQKENI. Trimming took off 9 bases at V and 9 bases at J, with 15 bases between the two ends. This CDR3 is 12 amino acids long. CDR3 nucleotide sequence: TGTGCCAGTAGCCGGGAGCCCCGTGAGCAGTTCTTC. This encodes CASSREPREQFF. Based on the CDR3 plus reference TRBV18 and TRBJ2-1, the full variable domain is NAGVMQNPRHLVRRRGQEARLRCSPMKGHSHVYWYRQLPEEGLKFMVYLQKENIIDESGMPKERFSAEFPKEGPSILRIQQVVRGDSAAYFCASSREPREQFFGPGTRLTVL.

The chain combines TRBV5-4 with TRBJ1-4; perhaps TRBD1 as D (5 bases). CDR1 is SGHNT, CDR2 YYREEE, per germline (reference sequence). Between the trimmed V and J ends, which lost 3 bases and 1 base, there was a span of 16 bases. The CDR3 is 17 amino acids. The CDR3 nucleotides read TGTGCCAGCAGCTCCAAAAGGGGCGGAGGAACTAATGAAAAACTGTTTTTT. Protein: CASSSKRGGGTNEKLFF.

This clone was observed a few times. The J gene is TRBJ1-6, the V gene TRBV5-1, with 7 nucleotides matching TRBD1. V gave up 0 bases and J gave up 6 bases; unmatched junction bases: 6. The V gene's germline CDR1 is SGHRS and CDR2 YFSETQ. This CDR3 is 16 amino acids long. The CDR3 DNA is TGCGCCAGCAGCTTGGCAACAGGGGTTGGTAATTCACCCCTCCACTTT. Protein: CASSLATGVGNSPLHF.

This chain connects TRBV6-5 to TRBJ2-1; D is perhaps TRBD2 (6 bases). Between the trimmed V and J ends, which lost 0 bases and 2 bases, there was a span of 8 bases. This CDR3 is built from 15 residues. Germline V lookup: CDR1 MNHEY, CDR2 SVGAGI. CDR3 coding DNA: TGTGCCAGCAGTTACTCGGGGGAGGCCTACAATGAGCAGTTCTTC. Translated, it gives CASSYSGEAYNEQFF.